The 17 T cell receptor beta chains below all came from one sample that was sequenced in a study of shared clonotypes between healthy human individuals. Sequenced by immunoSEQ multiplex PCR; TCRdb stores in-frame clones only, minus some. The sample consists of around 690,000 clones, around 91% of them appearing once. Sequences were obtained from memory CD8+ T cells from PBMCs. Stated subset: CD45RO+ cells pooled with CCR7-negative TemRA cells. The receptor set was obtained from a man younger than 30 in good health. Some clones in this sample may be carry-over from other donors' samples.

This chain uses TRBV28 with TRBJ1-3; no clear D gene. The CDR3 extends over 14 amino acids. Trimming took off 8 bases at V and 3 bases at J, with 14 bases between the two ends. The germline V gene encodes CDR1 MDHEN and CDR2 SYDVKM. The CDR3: CASLPALGGNTIYF. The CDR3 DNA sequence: TGTGCCAGCCTCCCAGCGTTGGGTGGAAACACCATATATTTT.

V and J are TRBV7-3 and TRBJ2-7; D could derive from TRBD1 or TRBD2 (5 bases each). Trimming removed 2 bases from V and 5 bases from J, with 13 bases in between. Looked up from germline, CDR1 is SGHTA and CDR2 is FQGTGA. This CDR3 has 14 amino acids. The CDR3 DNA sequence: TGTGCCAGCAGCTTATCAGGGACGGGGAACGAGCAGTACTTC. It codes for CASSLSGTGNEQYF. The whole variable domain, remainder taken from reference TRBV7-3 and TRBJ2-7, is GAGVSQTPSNKVTEKGKYVELRCDPISGHTALYWYRQSLGQGPEFLIYFQGTGAADDSGLPNDRFFAVRPEGSVSTLKIQRTERGDSAVYLCASSLSGTGNEQYFGPGTRLTVT.

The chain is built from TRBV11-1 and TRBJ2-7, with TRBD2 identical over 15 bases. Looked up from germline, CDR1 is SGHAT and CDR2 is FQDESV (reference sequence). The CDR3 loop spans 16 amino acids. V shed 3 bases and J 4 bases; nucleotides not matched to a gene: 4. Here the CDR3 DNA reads TGTGCCAGCAGCTTGGGGACTAGCGGGAGGAGGTACGAGCAGTACTTC. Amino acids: CASSLGTSGRRYEQYF.

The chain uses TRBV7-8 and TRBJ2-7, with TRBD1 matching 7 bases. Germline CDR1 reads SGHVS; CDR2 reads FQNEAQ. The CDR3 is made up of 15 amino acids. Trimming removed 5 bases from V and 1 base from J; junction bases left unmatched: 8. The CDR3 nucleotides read TGTGCCAGCAGCCCCGGGACAGACGGGTCCTACGAGCAGTACTTC. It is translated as CASSPGTDGSYEQYF.

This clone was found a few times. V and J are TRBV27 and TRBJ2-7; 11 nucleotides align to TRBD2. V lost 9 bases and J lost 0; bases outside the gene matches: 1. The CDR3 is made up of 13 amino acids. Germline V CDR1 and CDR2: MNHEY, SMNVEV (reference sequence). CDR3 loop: CASSGRASYEQYF. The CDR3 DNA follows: TGTGCCAGTAGCGGGAGGGCCTCCTACGAGCAGTACTTC.

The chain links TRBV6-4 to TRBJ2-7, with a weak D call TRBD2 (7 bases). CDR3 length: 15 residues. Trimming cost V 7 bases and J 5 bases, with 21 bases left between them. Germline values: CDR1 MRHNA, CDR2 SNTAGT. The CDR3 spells CASTRGGVRPHEQYF. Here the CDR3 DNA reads TGTGCCAGCACTAGGGGGGGAGTCCGCCCCCACGAGCAGTACTTC.

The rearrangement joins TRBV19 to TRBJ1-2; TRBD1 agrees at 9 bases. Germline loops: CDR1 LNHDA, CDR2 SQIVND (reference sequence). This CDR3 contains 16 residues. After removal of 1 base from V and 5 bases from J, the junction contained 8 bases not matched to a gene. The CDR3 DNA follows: TGTGCCAGTAGTATAGTTGTGGGACAGGGTCTATATGGCTACACCTTC. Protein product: CASSIVVGQGLYGYTF.

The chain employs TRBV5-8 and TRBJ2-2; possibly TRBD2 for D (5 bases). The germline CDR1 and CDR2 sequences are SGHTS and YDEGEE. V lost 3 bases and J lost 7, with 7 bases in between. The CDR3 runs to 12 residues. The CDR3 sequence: CASSWAGGELFF. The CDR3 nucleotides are TGTGCCAGCAGCTGGGCGGGCGGGGAGCTGTTTTTT.

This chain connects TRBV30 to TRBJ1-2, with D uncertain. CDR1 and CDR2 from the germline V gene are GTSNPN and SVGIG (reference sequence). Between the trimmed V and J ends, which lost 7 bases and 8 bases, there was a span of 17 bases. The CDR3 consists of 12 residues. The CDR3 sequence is CASLQGHPGYTF. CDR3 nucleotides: TGTGCCTCCCTACAAGGCCACCCGGGCTACACCTTC.

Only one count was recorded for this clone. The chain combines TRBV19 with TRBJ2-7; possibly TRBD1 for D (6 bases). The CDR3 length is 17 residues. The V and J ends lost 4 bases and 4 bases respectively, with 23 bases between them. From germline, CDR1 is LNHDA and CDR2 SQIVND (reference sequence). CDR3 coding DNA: TGTGCCAGTAGTACCCTCCTTGGAAACAGGGCCGGTTACGAGCAGTACTTC. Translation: CASSTLLGNRAGYEQYF.

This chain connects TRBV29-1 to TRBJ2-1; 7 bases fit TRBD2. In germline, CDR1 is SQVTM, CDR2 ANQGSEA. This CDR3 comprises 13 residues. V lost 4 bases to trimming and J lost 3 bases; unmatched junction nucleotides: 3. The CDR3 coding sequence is TGCAGCGTTGGGAGCGGGGACTACAATGAGCAGTTCTTC. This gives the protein CSVGSGDYNEQFF.

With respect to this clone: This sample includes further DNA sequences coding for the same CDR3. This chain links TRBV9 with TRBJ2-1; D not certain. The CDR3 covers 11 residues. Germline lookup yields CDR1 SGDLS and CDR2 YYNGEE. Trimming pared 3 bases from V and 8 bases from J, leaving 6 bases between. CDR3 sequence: CASSAGDEQFF. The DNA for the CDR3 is TGTGCCAGCAGCGCGGGCGATGAGCAGTTCTTC.

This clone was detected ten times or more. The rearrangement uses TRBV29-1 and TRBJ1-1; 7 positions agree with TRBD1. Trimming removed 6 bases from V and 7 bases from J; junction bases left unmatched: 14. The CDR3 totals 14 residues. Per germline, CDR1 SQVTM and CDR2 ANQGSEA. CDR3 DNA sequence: TGCAGCGTGCCGGACAGGAATGGAGTCGGTGAAGCTTTCTTT. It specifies CSVPDRNGVGEAFF.

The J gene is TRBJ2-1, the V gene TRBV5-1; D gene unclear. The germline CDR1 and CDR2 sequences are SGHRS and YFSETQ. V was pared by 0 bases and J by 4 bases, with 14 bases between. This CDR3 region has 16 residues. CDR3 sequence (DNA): TGCGCCAGCAGCTTGGGGGAAATAACCAGATACAATGAGCAGTTCTTC. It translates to CASSLGEITRYNEQFF.

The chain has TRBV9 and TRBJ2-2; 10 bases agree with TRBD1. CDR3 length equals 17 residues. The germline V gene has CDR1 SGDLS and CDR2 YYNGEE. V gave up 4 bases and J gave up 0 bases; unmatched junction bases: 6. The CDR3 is CASSPAGTGANTGELFF. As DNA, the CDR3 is TGTGCCAGCAGCCCAGCCGGGACAGGGGCGAACACCGGGGAGCTGTTTTTT.

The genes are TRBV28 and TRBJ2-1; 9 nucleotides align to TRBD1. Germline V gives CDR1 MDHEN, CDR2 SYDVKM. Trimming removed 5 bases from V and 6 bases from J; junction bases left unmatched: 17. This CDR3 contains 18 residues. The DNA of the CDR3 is TGTGCCAGCAGTCCCTTCTTGGTTCCGGGACAGGGTCGCAATGAGCAGTTCTTC. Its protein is CASSPFLVPGQGRNEQFF.

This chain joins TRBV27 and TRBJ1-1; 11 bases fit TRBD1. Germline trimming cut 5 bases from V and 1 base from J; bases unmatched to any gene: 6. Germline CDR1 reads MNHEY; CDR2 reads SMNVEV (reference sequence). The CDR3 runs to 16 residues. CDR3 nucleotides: TGTGCCAGCAGTCCCCAGGGACAGGGGGAGAACACTGAAGCTTTCTTT. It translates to CASSPQGQGENTEAFF.